This T cell receptor beta chain was profiled in a study of cytomegalovirus exposure and HLA in healthy donors. With regard to this clone: Antigen: not known.

PCR used 60 Vbeta primers and 13 Jbeta primers. Per the original data handling: A later analysis tallied some 84 million unique TCR beta chains, some 12 million of them shared. Some clones are missing from TCRdb's copy, which holds only in-frame ones; the method was immunoSEQ multiplex PCR. That table gives V, J and clone size, and the DNA gave D and trimming. The data show 150,000 to 200,000 clones, roughly 79% seen once. CDR1 SGHDT and CDR2 YYEEEE come from the germline V gene. The CDR3 is made up of 18 amino acids. The ends lost 1 base at V and 0 bases at J; junction bases unmatched: 8. General study results and limits: In a later analysis, HLA-associated beta chains showed higher expansion and lower generation probabilities than comparable chains. Published work reported that the classifier diagnosed cytomegalovirus status with high specificity and sensitivity. The study carried out a later analysis of TCR beta sequences. It associated some 17,000 of them with specific HLA alleles at a false discovery rate of 0.05.

The sequenced sample was PBMCs. The chain is built from TRBV5-6 and TRBJ2-4; 9 bases agree with TRBD1. The TCR sequence derives from a man in his forties in good health and CMV-seronegative. CDR3 nucleotides: TGTGCCAGCAGCTTGCTGACAGGGGGGGTAGGAGCCAAAAACATTCAGTACTTC. Its protein product is CASSLLTGGVGAKNIQYF.